This note documents a single TCR beta chain sequence. With V trimmed by 6 bases and J by 7 bases, 10 bases remained unmatched. The CDR3 is 15 residues long. TCRdb independently ran MiXCR on the RT-PCR reads; one entry per CDR3 protein. This table has about 680,000 distinct CDR3 sequences, approximately 15% appearing once. This chain joins TRBV12-3 or TRBV12-4 and TRBJ2-1, with TRBD2 identical over 9 bases. This receptor was obtained from a female donor in good health, serving as a healthy control. Specimen: memory CD4+ T cells from blood. CDR3 bases: TGTGCCAGCAGCAACGGACTAGCGCCTTGGAATGAGCAGTTCTTC. Translating gives CASSNGLAPWNEQFF.